This T cell receptor beta chain comes out of a study of blood T cells in healthy people across ages. Study-wide findings and caveats: Long-lived donors exceeded aged donors in naive CD4+ cells and diversity.

With a J-beta primer mix and a sample-barcoded 5' primer, a second PCR ran about 6 to 11 cycles. One entry per CDR3 protein, called by TCRdb with MiXCR from the 5' RACE reads. The sample holds about 730,000 distinct CDR3 sequences, around 46% seen once. Researchers isolated at least 7 million PBMCs per sample. About this clonotype itself: Its target is unknown. A read error may be the cause here, since a much bigger clone is one base away.

This CDR3 has 15 residues. Germline V CDR1 and CDR2: SQVTM, ANQGSEA. The sequencing input was blood. The receptor was isolated from a woman aged 60-75 years in good health. The chain uses TRBV29-1 and TRBJ2-1; 10 positions agree with TRBD2. The DNA end favors TRBJ2-7, so the J call may be wrong. The CDR3: CSVPEREGRYNEQYF. The CDR3 DNA sequence: TGCAGCGTTCCGGAGCGGGAGGGCCGCTACAATGAGCAGTACTTC.